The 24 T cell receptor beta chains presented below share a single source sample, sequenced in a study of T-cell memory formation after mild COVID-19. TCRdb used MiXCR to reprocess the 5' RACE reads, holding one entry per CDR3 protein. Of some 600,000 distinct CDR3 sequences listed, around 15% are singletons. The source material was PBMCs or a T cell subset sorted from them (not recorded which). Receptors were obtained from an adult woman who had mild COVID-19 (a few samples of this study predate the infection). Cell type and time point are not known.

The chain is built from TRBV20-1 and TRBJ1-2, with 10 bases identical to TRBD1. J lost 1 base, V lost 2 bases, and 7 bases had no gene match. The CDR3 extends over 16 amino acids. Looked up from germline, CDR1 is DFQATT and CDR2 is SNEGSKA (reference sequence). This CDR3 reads CSARPGQGMGNYGYTF. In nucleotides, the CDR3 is TGCAGTGCTAGACCGGGACAGGGGATGGGTAACTATGGCTACACCTTC.

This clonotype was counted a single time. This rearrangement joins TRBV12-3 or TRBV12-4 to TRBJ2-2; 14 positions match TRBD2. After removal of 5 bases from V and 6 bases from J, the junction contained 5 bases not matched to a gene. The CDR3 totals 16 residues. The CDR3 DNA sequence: TGTGCCAGCAGTAGGGGACTAGCGGGAGAGGCCGGGGAGCTGTTTTTT. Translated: CASSRGLAGEAGELFF.

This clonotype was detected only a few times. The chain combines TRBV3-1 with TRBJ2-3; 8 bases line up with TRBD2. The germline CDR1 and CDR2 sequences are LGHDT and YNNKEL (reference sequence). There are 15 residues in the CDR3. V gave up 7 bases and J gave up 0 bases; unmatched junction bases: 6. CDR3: CASTSTSGSTDTQYF. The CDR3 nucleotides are TGTGCCAGCACCTCAACTAGCGGTAGCACAGATACGCAGTATTTT.

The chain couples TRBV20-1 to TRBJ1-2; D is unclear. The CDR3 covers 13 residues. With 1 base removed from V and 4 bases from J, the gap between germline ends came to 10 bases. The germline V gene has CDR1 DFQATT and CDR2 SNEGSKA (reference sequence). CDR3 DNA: TGCAGTGCTAGAGCTGACACTAGCTATGGCTACACCTTC. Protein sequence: CSARADTSYGYTF.

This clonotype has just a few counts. The CDR3 region is CASSSYLGGNSNQPQHF. Here the CDR3 DNA reads TGTGCCAGCAGTTCCTACCTGGGGGGCAATAGCAATCAGCCCCAGCATTTT. This chain links TRBV6-5 with TRBJ1-5, with a tentative D call TRBD1 (6 bases). Germline V lookup: CDR1 MNHEY, CDR2 SVGAGI. Deletions cut 4 bases from V and 0 bases from J, with 16 bases between. The CDR3 covers 17 residues.

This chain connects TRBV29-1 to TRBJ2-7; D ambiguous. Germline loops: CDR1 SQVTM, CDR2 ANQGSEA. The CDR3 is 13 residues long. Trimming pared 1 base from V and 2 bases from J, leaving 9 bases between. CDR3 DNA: TGCAGCGTTGAAGGGGTGGAAACCTACGAGCAGTACTTC. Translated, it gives CSVEGVETYEQYF.

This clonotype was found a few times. DNA for the CDR3: TGCGCCAGCAGCATTCGACGGTCCGACGAGCAGTACTTC. It specifies CASSIRRSDEQYF. This chain joins TRBV4-3 and TRBJ2-7, with D hard to call. CDR3 length: 13 residues. Germline V gene sequence: CDR1 LGHNA, CDR2 YSLEER. V was cut by 5 bases and J by 5 bases, with 13 bases left in between.

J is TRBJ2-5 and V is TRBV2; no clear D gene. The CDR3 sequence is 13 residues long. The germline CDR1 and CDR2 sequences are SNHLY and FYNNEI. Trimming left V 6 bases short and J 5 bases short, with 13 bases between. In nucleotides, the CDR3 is TGTGCCAGCAGGTTACCTACTCCCGAGACCCAGTACTTC. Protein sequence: CASRLPTPETQYF.

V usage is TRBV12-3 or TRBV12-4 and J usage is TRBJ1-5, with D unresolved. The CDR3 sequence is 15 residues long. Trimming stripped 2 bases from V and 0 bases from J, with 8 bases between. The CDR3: CASSLSDFSNQPQHF. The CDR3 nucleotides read TGTGCCAGCAGTTTATCTGACTTTAGCAATCAGCCCCAGCATTTT.

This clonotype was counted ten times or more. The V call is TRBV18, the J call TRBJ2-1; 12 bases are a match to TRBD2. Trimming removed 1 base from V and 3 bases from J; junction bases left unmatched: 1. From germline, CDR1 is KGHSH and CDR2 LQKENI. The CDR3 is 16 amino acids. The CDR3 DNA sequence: TGTGCCAGCTCACCACGGACTAGCGGGGTCTACAATGAGCAGTTCTTC. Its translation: CASSPRTSGVYNEQFF. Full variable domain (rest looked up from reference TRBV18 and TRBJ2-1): NAGVMQNPRHLVRRRGQEARLRCSPMKGHSHVYWYRQLPEEGLKFMVYLQKENIIDESGMPKERFSAEFPKEGPSILRIQQVVRGDSAAYFCASSPRTSGVYNEQFFGPGTRLTVL.

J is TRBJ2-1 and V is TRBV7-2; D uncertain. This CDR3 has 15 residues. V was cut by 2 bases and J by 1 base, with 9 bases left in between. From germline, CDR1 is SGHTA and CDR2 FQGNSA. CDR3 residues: CASSLFEVSYNEQFF. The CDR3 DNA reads TGTGCCAGCAGCTTATTCGAGGTTTCCTACAATGAGCAGTTCTTC.

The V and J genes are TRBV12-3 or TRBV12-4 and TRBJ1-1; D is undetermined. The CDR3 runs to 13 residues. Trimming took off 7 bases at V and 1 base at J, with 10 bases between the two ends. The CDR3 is CASTTTGNTEAFF. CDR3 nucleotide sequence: TGTGCCAGCACCACAACCGGGAACACTGAAGCTTTCTTT.

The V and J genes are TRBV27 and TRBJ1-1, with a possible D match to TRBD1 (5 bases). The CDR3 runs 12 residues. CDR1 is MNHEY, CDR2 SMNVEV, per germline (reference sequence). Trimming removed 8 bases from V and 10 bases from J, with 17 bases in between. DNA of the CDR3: TGTGCCAGCGGTACGGATACAGGCAGAGCTTTCTTT. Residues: CASGTDTGRAFF.

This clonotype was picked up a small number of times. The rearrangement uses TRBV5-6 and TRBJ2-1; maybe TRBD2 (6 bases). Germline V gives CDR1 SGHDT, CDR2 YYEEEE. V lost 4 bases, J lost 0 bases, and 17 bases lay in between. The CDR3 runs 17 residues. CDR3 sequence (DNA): TGTGCCAGCAGCCGGACTGGCGGGGTTAGCTCCTACAATGAGCAGTTCTTC. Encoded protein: CASSRTGGVSSYNEQFF.

The CDR3 DNA sequence: TGTGCCAGCAGTTACGCGGGAGGGCTTAATGAGCAGTTCTTC. Protein sequence: CASSYAGGLNEQFF. The chain recombines TRBV6-2 or TRBV6-3 with TRBJ2-1, with 9 bases identical to TRBD2. Germline CDR1 MNHEY, CDR2 SVGEGT. The CDR3 is 14 residues long. The junction had 3 bases not matched to a gene; V was cut back by 2 bases and J by 7 bases.

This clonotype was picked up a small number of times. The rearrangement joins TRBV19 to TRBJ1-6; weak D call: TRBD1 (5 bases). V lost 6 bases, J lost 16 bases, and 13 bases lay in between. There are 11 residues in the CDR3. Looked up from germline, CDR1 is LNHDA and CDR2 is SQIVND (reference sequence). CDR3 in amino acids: CASRFQGQLHF. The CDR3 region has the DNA TGTGCCAGTAGGTTTCAGGGCCAACTCCACTTT.

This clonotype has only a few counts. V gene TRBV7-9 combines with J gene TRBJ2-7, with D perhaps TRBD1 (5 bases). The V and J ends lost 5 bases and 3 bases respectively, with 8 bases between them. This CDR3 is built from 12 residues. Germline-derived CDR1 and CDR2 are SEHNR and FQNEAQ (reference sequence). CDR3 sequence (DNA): TGTGCCAGCAGCAGGGGCAACTACGAGCAGTACTTC. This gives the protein CASSRGNYEQYF.

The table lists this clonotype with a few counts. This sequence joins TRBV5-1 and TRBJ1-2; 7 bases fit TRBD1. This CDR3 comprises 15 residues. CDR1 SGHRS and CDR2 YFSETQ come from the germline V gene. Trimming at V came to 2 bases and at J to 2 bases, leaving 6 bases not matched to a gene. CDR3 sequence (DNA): TGCGCCAGCAGCTTCACAGGGGTTGTGAACTATGGCTACACCTTC. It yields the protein CASSFTGVVNYGYTF. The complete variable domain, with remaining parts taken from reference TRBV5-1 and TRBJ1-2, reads KAGVTQTPRYLIKTRGQQVTLSCSPISGHRSVSWYQQTPGQGLQFLFEYFSETQRNKGNFPGRFSGRQFSNSRSEMNVSTLELGDSALYLCASSFTGVVNYGYTFGSGTRLTVV.

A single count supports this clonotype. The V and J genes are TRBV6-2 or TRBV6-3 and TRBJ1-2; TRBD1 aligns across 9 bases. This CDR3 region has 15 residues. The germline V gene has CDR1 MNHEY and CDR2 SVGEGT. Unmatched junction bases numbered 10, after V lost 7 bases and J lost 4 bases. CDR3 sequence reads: CASTYSGTGSYGYTF. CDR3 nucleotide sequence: TGTGCCAGCACCTATTCCGGGACAGGGTCCTATGGCTACACCTTC.

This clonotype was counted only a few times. The CDR3 DNA sequence: TGTGCCAGCAGTTACCAAGCGGGAGGGTACAATGAGCAGTTCTTC. Protein: CASSYQAGGYNEQFF. The chain links TRBV6-2 or TRBV6-3 to TRBJ2-1; 10 positions match TRBD2. This CDR3 has 15 amino acids. With 2 bases clipped from V and 4 bases from J, the junction kept 2 bases outside the gene matches. Germline V gene data show CDR1 as MNHEY and CDR2 as SVGEGT.

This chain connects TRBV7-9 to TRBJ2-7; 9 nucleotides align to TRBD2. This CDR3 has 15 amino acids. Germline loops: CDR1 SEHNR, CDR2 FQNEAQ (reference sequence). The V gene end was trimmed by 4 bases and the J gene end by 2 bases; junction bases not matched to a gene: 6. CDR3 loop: CASSSSGGSTYEQYF. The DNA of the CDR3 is TGTGCCAGCAGCTCAAGCGGGGGGTCAACCTACGAGCAGTACTTC.

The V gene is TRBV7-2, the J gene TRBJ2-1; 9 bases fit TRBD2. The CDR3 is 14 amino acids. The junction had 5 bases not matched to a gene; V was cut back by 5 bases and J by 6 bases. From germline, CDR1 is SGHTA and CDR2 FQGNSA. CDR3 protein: CASSRAGGGNEQFF. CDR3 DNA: TGTGCCAGCAGCCGAGCGGGGGGAGGCAATGAGCAGTTCTTC.

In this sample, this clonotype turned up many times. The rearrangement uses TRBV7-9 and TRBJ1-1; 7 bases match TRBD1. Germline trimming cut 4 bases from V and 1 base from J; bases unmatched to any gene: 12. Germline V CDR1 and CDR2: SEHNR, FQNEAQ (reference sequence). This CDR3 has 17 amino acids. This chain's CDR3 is CASSSQGTVFWNTEAFF. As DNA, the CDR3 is TGTGCCAGCAGCTCCCAGGGGACAGTTTTTTGGAACACTGAAGCTTTCTTT.

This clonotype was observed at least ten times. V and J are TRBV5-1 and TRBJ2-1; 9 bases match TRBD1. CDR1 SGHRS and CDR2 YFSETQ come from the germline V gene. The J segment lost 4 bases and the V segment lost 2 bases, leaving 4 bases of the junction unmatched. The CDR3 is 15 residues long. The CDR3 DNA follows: TGCGCCAGCAGCTTAGGGACAGGGAGATACAATGAGCAGTTCTTC. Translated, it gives CASSLGTGRYNEQFF.